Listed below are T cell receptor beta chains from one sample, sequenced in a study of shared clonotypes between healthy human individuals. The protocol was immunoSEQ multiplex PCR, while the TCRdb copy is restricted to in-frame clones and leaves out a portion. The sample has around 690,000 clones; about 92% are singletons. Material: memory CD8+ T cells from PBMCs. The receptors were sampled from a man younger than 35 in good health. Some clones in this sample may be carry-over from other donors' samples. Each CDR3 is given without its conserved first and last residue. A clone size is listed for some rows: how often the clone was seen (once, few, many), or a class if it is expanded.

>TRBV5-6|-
ASSLANGDMAF
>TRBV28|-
ASNPPGLAGYEQY
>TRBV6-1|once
ASSGLAGEDYNEQF
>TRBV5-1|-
ASSPRGSYEQY
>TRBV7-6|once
ASSPGQGLGTEAF
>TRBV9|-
ASSVGSYGTDTQY
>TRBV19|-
ASSKEQGIHRPNEKLF
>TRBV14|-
ASSQTPQGASDTQY
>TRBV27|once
ASSFGRDTYEQY
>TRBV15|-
ATSRGGEDYGYT
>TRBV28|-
ASSYLAAGNEQF
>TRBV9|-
ASSVGDTQY
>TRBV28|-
ASTTPGPRSYT
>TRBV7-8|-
ASSLTNYGYT
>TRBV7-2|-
ASSLEGAGGELF
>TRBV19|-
ASSIVPGTYNEQY
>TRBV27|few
ASSLGRADIQY